Sequencing of this TCR beta chain was carried out in a study of PD-L1 blockade in urothelial cancer. The time point: peripheral blood 6 weeks after treatment start. Synthetic TCR analog templates were spiked into all PCRs individually. Profiling relied on immunoSEQ multiplex PCR, and the TCRdb table lists in-frame clones only, not all of them. The profile shows about 110,000 clones, 91% of them singletons. Here the sequenced sample was PBMCs, taken around atezolizumab (anti-PD-L1) treatment. This TCR was sampled from a man aged 60 to 69 with urothelial cancer.

The CDR3 loop reads CASSQGGRGSPNTQYF. The CDR3 region has the DNA TGTGCCAGCAGCCAAGGCGGGCGGGGGTCCCCAAATACGCAGTATTTT. V gene TRBV7-8 combines with J gene TRBJ2-3; 7 nucleotides align to TRBD2. This CDR3 region has 16 residues. Germline V gives CDR1 SGHVS, CDR2 FQNEAQ. V lost 5 bases to trimming and J lost 7 bases; unmatched junction nucleotides: 15.